The rows below give T cell receptor beta chains drawn from one sample of a study of regulatory T cells in long-lasting Graves disease. TCRdb recomputed calls from the multiplex PCR reads with MiXCR, one row per CDR3 protein. The sample shows around 450,000 distinct CDR3 sequences, under 15% of them seen only once. This sample was shared with a second study, whose subject was T cells in Graves' hyperthyroidism and ophthalmopathy.

Sequencing used peripheral blood mononuclear cells (PBMCs), obtained at new diagnosis, from a patient treated with antithyroid drugs. The receptors come from a woman aged 30 to 39 with Graves disease. Each CDR3 is given with its conserved first and last residue. A D gene is named only where the DNA matches it firmly. The size entry is marked missing in some rows and otherwise reads once, few, many or a size class.

D	V	size	J	DNA	CDR3
TRBD2	TRBV20-1	many	TRBJ2-7	TGCAGTGCTCTCAGAGGACTAGCGGACTCCTACGAGCAGTACTTC	CSALRGLADSYEQYF
.	TRBV5-1	many	TRBJ2-3	TGCGCCAGCAGTCGACTCACAGGGGAGGCAGATACGCAGTATTTT	CASSRLTGEADTQYF
.	TRBV9	.	TRBJ1-1	TGTGCCAGCAGCCCCCCCGGGGGTATCACTGAAGCTTTCTTT	CASSPPGGITEAFF
.	TRBV27	many	TRBJ2-7	TGTGCCAGCAGAGAAGGTAGCGAGATCTACGAGCAGTACTTC	CASREGSEIYEQYF
.	TRBV27	many	TRBJ2-7	TGTGCCAGCACCTCACAGGGCCGGAGCTCCTACGAGCAGTACTTC	CASTSQGRSSYEQYF
.	TRBV4-1	few	TRBJ2-7	TGCGCCAGCAGCCAAGGGGTTACCTACGAGCAGTACTTC	CASSQGVTYEQYF
.	TRBV2	.	TRBJ1-4	TGTGCCAGCAGTGGGGCAGCAACTAATGAAAAACTGTTTTTT	CASSGAATNEKLFF
TRBD1	TRBV30	.	TRBJ2-2	TGTGCCTGGAGAGATAAGCACAGGGGTTTTCCCGGGGAGCTGTTTTTT	CAWRDKHRGFPGELFF
.	TRBV5-5	many	TRBJ2-5	TGTGCCAGCAGCTTGGCCGCGCCGGAGACCCAGTACTTC	CASSLAAPETQYF
.	TRBV19	.	TRBJ2-1	TGTGCCAGTAGTCTTCCGTTCAATGAGCAGTTCTTC	CASSLPFNEQFF
.	TRBV18	many	TRBJ2-7	TGTGCCAGCTCACTTCGACAGACCTACGAGCAGTACTTC	CASSLRQTYEQYF
.	TRBV12-3/TRBV12-4	many	TRBJ2-6	TGTGCCAGCAGCCTCAAGATGGGGGGCTCCGGGGCCAACGTCCTGACTTTC	CASSLKMGGSGANVLTF
.	TRBV27	many	TRBJ2-7	TGTGCCAGCAGTTACGGCTCCTACTACGAGCAGTACTTC	CASSYGSYYEQYF
.	TRBV24-1	.	TRBJ2-7	TGTGCCACCAGTGATTCGACCAGGCAGCAGTACTTC	CATSDSTRQQYF
TRBD1	TRBV4-1	.	TRBJ1-1	TGCGCCAGCAGCCCACAACAGGGGGGTTCTGAAGCTTTCTTT	CASSPQQGGSEAFF
.	TRBV6-1	many	TRBJ2-7	TGTGCCAGCAGTGATCGGGTAGAAGGCTCCTACGAGCAGTACTTC	CASSDRVEGSYEQYF
TRBD2	TRBV7-9	many	TRBJ2-1	TGTGCCAGCAGCGGAACTAGCGGGAAGCCCTACAATGAGCAGTTCTTC	CASSGTSGKPYNEQFF
.	TRBV7-8	many	TRBJ2-2	TGTGCCAGCAGCAAGGATAGCAGCAACACCGGGGAGCTGTTTTTT	CASSKDSSNTGELFF
TRBD1	TRBV6-2/TRBV6-3	.	TRBJ1-2	TGTGCCAGCAGTAAACCTCCTCTCGGGACAGGGTCTAACTATGGCTACACCTTC	CASSKPPLGTGSNYGYTF
TRBD2	TRBV29-1	many	TRBJ2-5	TGCAGCGGGGACCCAGCGGGAGGAGAGGAGACCCAGTACTTC	CSGDPAGGEETQYF
.	TRBV7-9	many	TRBJ2-1	TGTGCCAGCAGCTCCCCACTAGGCAGCTCCTACAATGAGCAGTTCTTC	CASSSPLGSSYNEQFF
TRBD2	TRBV20-1	many	TRBJ2-1	TGCAGTGCTAGGGTCGGGAGGGCCTACAATGAGCAGTTCTTC	CSARVGRAYNEQFF
TRBD2	TRBV24-1	.	TRBJ2-3	TGTGCCTCAAGTTCCCGAGCGGGAGGGGCAGATACGCAGTATTTT	CASSSRAGGADTQYF
TRBD2	TRBV7-6	many	TRBJ2-3	TGTGCCAGCAGCTTAAAGGCTTTTACTAGCGACACAGATACGCAGTATTTT	CASSLKAFTSDTDTQYF
.	TRBV30	many	TRBJ2-3	TGTGCCTGGAGCGTCCGTGCTAGCACAGATACGCAGTATTTT	CAWSVRASTDTQYF
.	TRBV6-1	.	TRBJ2-1	TGTGCCAGCAGTGAAGCGGGAGGCGATGAGCAGTTCTTC	CASSEAGGDEQFF
TRBD2	TRBV7-8	many	TRBJ2-1	TGTGCCAGCAGCGTTAGGACCGGACTAGCGGCGAATGAGCAGTTCTTC	CASSVRTGLAANEQFF
.	TRBV30	few	TRBJ2-5	TGTGCCTGGAGTGAGGGGGGTCCGGAGACCCAGTACTTC	CAWSEGGPETQYF
TRBD1	TRBV27	many	TRBJ1-1	TGTGCCAGCAGTTACCGACAGGGAGGCTTTGGAACTGAAGCTTTCTTT	CASSYRQGGFGTEAFF